This record looks at one T cell receptor (beta chain) sequence and its context. This sample is drawn from a study of blood T cell repertoires in COVID-19. Study at large: Samples of COVID-19 (acute and convalescent) were obtained from the United States, Italy and Spain. Nucleic acid was either cDNA or gDNA, and it came from T cells, B-cell-depleted T cells, or PBMCs.

Original methodology: Researchers report that nucleated cell counts were estimated from reference gene primer amplification. Repertoires were generated with immunoSEQ multiplex PCR, while TCRdb's copy carries only in-frame clones and drops some. The V and J calls and clone size are taken from that table; D and trimming were inferred from the DNA. The data show some 53,000 clones, with 80% to 95% seen just once and around 3.1% held by the top ten. The specimen was peripheral blood. The sequence was collected from a human donor in a cohort sampled during active COVID-19.

The CDR3 DNA reads TGCGCCAGCAACCACGGGGAGGGGAGGACTGAAGCTTTCTTT. Its translation is CASNHGEGRTEAFF. The genes are TRBV4-1 and TRBJ1-1; tentatively, D is TRBD1 (5 bases). Between the trimmed V and J ends, which lost 7 bases and 5 bases, there was a span of 17 bases. Germline V lookup: CDR1 MGHRA, CDR2 YSYEKL. The CDR3 totals 14 residues.